This section outlines one T cell receptor (beta chain) sequence together with its context. The antigen is undetermined. CDR1 is MNHEY, CDR2 SVGAGI, per germline. The CDR3 covers 14 residues. With 6 bases clipped from V and 3 bases from J, the junction kept 2 bases outside the gene matches. This sample is part of a study of Ad26.COV2.S vaccination and SARS-CoV-2 variants. Study-level points and caveats: Whether participants received vaccine or placebo, their non-spike TCR breadth was similar. Total responses of T cells may have been underestimated by the analyses of TCR breadth and depth.

TCRdb's table, derived via immunoSEQ multiplex PCR, lists solely in-frame clones and lacks some. The repertoire includes approximately 400,000 clones, roughly nine tenths of them detected once, and around 4% sits in the top ten. The TCR sequence derives from a human donor who had recovered from COVID-19. This material consisted of peripheral blood, taken after recovery from COVID-19. This rearrangement joins TRBV6-5 to TRBJ2-1; the match to TRBD2 covers 10 bases. Here the CDR3 reads CASSLAGGYNEQFF. The CDR3 nucleotides read TGTGCCAGCAGCTTAGCGGGGGGCTACAATGAGCAGTTCTTC.